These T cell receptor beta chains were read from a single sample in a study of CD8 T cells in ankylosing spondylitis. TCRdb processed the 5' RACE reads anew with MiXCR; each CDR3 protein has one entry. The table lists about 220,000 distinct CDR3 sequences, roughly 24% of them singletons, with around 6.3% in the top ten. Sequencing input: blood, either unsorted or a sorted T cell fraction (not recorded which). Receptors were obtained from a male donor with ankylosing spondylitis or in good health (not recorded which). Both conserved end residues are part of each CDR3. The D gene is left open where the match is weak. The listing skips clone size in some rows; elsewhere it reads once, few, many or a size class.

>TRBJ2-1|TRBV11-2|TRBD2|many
CASSSTLAGNYNEQFF
TGTGCCAGCAGCTCCACACTAGCGGGGAACTACAATGAGCAGTTCTTC
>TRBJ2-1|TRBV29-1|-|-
CSGRTYNEQFF
TGCAGCGGGCGGACCTACAATGAGCAGTTCTTC
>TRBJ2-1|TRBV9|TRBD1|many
CASSPGQGRHNEQFF
TGTGCCAGCAGCCCGGGACAGGGCAGGCACAATGAGCAGTTCTTC
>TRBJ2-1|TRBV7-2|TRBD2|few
CASSLAASGYSYNEQFF
TGTGCCAGCAGCTTAGCAGCTAGCGGTTACTCCTACAATGAGCAGTTCTTC
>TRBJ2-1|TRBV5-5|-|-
CASSLEGGAYNEQFF
TGTGCCAGCAGCCTTGAGGGGGGCGCCTACAATGAGCAGTTCTTC
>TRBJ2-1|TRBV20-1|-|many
CSASSESEQFF
TGCAGTGCTAGTAGCGAGTCTGAGCAGTTCTTC
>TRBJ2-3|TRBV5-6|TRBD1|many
CASSSGQGSDTQYF
TGTGCCAGCAGCTCGGGACAGGGGTCAGATACGCAGTATTTT
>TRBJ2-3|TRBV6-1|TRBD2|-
CASRREGNTDTQYF
TGTGCCAGCAGGCGGGAGGGTAACACAGATACGCAGTATTTT
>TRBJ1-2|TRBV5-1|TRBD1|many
CASSFRQGAHGYTF
TGCGCCAGCAGCTTCAGACAGGGGGCGCATGGCTACACCTTC
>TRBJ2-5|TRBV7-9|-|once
CASSTVLGQETQYF
TGTGCCAGCAGCACCGTTTTAGGACAAGAGACCCAGTACTTC
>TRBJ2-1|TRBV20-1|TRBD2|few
CSARGTSRNSYNEQFF
TGCAGTGCTAGAGGGACTAGCCGCAACTCCTACAATGAGCAGTTCTTC
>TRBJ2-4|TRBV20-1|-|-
CSARDPRGQYF
TGCAGTGCTAGAGATCCAAGGGGACAGTACTTC
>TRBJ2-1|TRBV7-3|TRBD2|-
CASSLTSGRTNEQFF
TGTGCCAGCAGCTTAACTAGCGGGAGGACCAATGAGCAGTTCTTC
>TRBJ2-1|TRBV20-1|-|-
CSARDQERIKYNEQFF
TGCAGTGCTAGAGATCAAGAGCGGATTAAGTACAATGAGCAGTTCTTC
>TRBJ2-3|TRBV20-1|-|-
CSAATTSTTQYF
TGCAGTGCCGCGACCACTAGTACTACGCAGTATTTT
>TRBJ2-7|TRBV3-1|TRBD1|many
CASRHIRGSSSYEQYF
TGTGCCAGCAGACATATCAGGGGGTCGAGCTCCTACGAGCAGTACTTC
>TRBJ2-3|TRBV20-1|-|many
CSASLPRTSTDTQYF
TGCAGTGCTAGCCTGCCGCGGACTAGCACAGATACGCAGTATTTT
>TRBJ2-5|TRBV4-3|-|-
CASSQDRGGQGSF
TGCGCCAGCAGCCAAGACCGGGGGGGACAGGGATCGTTC
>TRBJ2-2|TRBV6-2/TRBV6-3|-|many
CASSYSIRRDTNTGELFF
TGTGCCAGCAGTTACTCGATACGCCGGGACACGAACACCGGGGAGCTGTTTTTT
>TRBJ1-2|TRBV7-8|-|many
CASSSRGSTYGYTF
TGTGCCAGCAGCTCAAGGGGCAGCACCTATGGCTACACCTTC
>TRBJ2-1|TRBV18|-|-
CASSPRSPSRGHNEQFF
TGTGCCAGCTCACCACGGTCTCCGAGCCGGGGGCACAATGAGCAGTTCTTC
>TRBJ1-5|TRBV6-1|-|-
CASSEYWNQPQHF
TGTGCCAGCAGTGAATACTGGAATCAGCCCCAGCATTTT
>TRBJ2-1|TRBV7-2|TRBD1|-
CASSPSDRVAQFF
TGTGCCAGCAGCCCCTCCGACAGGGTAGCGCAGTTCTTC
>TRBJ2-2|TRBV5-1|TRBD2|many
CASSSTGLAGLTGELFF
TGCGCCAGCAGCTCAACGGGACTAGCGGGACTCACCGGGGAGCTGTTTTTT
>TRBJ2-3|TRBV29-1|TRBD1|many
CSARQGINTQYF
TGCAGCGCCCGACAGGGAATAAATACGCAGTATTTT
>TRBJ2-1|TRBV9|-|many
CASSVGGGGTVYNEQFF
TGTGCCAGCAGCGTAGGTGGTGGCGGGACCGTATACAATGAGCAGTTCTTC
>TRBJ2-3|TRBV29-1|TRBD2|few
CSVESGGESVDTQYF
TGCAGCGTTGAGTCGGGGGGGGAGTCGGTAGATACGCAGTATTTT
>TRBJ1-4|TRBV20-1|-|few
CSVRRDTYEKLFF
TGCAGTGTCCGCCGGGACACGTATGAAAAACTGTTTTTT
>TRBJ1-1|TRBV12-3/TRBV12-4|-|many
CASSFNSPTEAFF
TGTGCCAGCAGTTTCAACTCCCCGACTGAAGCTTTCTTT
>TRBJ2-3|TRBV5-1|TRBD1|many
CASGLEGASSTDTQYF
TGCGCCAGCGGCCTCGAGGGGGCTTCTAGCACAGATACGCAGTATTTT
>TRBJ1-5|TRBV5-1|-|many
CASSFSGVDQPQHF
TGCGCCAGCAGCTTTTCAGGGGTGGATCAGCCCCAGCATTTT
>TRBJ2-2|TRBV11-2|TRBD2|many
CASSLRWEGVGELFF
TGTGCCAGCAGCTTAAGATGGGAGGGAGTCGGGGAGCTGTTTTTT
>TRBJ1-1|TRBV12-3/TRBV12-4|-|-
CTSRKELQGREAFF
TGTACCAGCAGAAAAGAACTACAGGGTAGGGAGGCTTTCTTT
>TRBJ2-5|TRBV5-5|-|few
CASGLSDRQETQYF
TGTGCCAGCGGCTTGTCCGACAGACAAGAGACCCAGTACTTC
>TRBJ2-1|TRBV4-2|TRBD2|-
CASSQEGEAAGGSKQFF
TGTGCCAGCAGCCAAGAGGGGGAGGCAGCGGGAGGGTCAAAGCAGTTCTTC
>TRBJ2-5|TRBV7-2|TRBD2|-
CASSLGLAGGIQTQYF
TGTGCCAGCAGCTTGGGACTAGCGGGAGGAATACAGACCCAGTACTTC
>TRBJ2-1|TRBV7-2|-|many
CASSLVAGLGYNEQFF
TGTGCCAGCAGCTTAGTAGCCGGGTTGGGGTACAATGAGCAGTTCTTC
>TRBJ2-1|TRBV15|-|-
CATSRDLRRESRYNEQFF
TGTGCCACCAGCAGAGATCTTAGACGGGAAAGTCGCTACAATGAGCAGTTCTTC
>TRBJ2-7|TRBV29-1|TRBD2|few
CSATLAGEGNEQYF
TGCAGCGCTACCTTAGCGGGAGAAGGGAACGAGCAGTACTTC
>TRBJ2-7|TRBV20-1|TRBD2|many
CSGQGLAVYEQYF
TGCAGTGGCCAGGGACTAGCGGTATACGAGCAGTACTTC
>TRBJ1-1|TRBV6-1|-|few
CASSELSVTEAFF
TGTGCCAGCAGTGAATTGAGCGTCACTGAAGCTTTCTTT
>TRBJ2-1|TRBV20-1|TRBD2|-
CSARDPTTSGVYNEQFF
TGCAGTGCTAGAGATCCGACAACTAGCGGAGTCTACAATGAGCAGTTCTTC
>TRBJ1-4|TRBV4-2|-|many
CASSQEARINEKLFF
TGTGCCAGCAGCCAAGAAGCGCGGATTAATGAAAAACTGTTTTTT
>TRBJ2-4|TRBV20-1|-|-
CSASHPMGVKNIQYF
TGCAGTGCTAGTCACCCAATGGGGGTCAAAAACATTCAGTACTTC
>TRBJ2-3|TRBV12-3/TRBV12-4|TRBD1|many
CASSFGDRVGDTQYF
TGTGCCAGCAGTTTCGGGGACAGGGTAGGCGATACGCAGTATTTT
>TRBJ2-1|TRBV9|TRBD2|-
CASSDSGNAYNEQFF
TGTGCCAGCAGCGACAGCGGGAATGCCTACAATGAGCAGTTCTTC
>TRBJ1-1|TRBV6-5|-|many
CASSLGHNTEAFF
TGTGCCAGCAGTTTGGGACATAACACTGAAGCTTTCTTT
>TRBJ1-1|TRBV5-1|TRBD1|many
CASSFGTGKMNTEAFF
TGCGCCAGCAGCTTTGGGACAGGGAAGATGAACACTGAAGCTTTCTTT
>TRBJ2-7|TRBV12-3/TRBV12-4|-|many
CASSLAGSHEQYF
TGTGCCAGCAGTTTAGCAGGGTCCCACGAGCAGTACTTC
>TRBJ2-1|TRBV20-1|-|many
CSARAGDNYREQFF
TGCAGTGCTAGAGCAGGTGACAACTACCGAGAGCAGTTCTTC
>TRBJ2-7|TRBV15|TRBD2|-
CATSRRLAVGGEQYF
TGTGCCACCAGCAGGAGACTAGCGGTCGGGGGCGAGCAGTACTTC
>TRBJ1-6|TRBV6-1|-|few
CASRRGSTGRINSPLHF
TGTGCCAGCAGACGGGGGAGTACGGGACGTATCAATTCACCCCTCCACTTT